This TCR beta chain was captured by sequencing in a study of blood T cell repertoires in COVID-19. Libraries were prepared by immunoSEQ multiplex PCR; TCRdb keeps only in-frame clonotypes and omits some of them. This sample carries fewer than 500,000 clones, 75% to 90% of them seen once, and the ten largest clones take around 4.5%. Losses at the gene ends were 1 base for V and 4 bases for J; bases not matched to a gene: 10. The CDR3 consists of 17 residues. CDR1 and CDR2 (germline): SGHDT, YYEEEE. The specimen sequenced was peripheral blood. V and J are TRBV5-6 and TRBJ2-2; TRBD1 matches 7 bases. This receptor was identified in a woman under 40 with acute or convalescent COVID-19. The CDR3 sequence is CASSLSQRDRATGELFF. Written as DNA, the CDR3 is TGTGCCAGCAGCTTGAGTCAGCGAGACAGGGCCACCGGGGAGCTGTTTTTT.